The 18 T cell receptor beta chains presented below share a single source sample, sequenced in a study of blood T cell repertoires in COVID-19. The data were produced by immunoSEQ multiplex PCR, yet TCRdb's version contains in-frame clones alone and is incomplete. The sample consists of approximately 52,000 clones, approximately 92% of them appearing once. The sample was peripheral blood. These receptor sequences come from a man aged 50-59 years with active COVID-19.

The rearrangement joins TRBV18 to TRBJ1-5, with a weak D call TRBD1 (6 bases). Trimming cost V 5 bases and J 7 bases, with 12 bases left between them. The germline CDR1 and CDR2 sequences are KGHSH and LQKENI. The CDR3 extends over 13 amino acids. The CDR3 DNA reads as TGTGCCAGCTCAGCAGGGGTTAACCAGCCCCAGCATTTT. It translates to CASSAGVNQPQHF.

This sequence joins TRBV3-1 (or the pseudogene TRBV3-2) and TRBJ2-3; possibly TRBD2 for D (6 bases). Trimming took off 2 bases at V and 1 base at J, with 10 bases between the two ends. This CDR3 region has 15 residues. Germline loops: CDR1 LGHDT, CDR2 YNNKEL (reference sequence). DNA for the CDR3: TGTGCCAGCAGCCAAAAGTCGGGGGGCACAGATACGCAGTATTTT. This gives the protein CASSQKSGGTDTQYF.

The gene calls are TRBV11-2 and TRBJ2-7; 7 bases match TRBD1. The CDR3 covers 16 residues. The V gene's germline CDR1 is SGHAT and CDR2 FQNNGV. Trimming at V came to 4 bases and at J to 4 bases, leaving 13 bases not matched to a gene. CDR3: CASSSTRDRRIYEQYF. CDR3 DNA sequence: TGTGCCAGCAGCTCGACCCGGGACAGAAGGATATACGAGCAGTACTTC.

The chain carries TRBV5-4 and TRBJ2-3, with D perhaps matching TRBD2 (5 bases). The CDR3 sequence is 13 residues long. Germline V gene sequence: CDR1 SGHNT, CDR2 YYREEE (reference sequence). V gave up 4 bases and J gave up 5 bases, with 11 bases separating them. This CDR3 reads CASSTQLEDTQYF. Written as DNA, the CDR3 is TGTGCCAGCAGCACGCAACTAGAAGATACGCAGTATTTT.

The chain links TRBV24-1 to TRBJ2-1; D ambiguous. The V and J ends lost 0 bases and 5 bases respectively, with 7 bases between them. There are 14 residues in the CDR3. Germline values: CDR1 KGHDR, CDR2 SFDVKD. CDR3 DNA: TGTGCCACCAGTGATTTGTTGGAGAACAATGAGCAGTTCTTC. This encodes CATSDLLENNEQFF.

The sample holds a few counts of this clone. CDR3 nucleotides: TGTGCCAGCAGTTACTCTTCAGGGCCATGGGGCTACACCTTC. Amino acid sequence: CASSYSSGPWGYTF. This sequence joins TRBV6-5 and TRBJ1-2, with a possible D match to TRBD1 (5 bases). This CDR3 is built from 14 residues. V was pared by 0 bases and J by 8 bases, with 13 bases between. Germline CDR1 and CDR2: MNHEY and SVGAGI.

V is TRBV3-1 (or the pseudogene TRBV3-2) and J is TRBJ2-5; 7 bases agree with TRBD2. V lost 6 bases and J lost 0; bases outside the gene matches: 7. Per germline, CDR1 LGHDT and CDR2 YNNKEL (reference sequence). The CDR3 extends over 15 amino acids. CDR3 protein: CASRLHSGYQETQYF. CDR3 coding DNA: TGTGCCAGCAGACTTCATAGCGGGTACCAAGAGACCCAGTACTTC.

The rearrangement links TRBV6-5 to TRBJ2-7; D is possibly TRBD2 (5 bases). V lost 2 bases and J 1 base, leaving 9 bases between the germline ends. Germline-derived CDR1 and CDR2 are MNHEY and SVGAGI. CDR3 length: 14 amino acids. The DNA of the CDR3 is TGTGCCAGCAGTTACCGTGGAGGATCCTACGAGCAGTACTTC. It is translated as CASSYRGGSYEQYF.

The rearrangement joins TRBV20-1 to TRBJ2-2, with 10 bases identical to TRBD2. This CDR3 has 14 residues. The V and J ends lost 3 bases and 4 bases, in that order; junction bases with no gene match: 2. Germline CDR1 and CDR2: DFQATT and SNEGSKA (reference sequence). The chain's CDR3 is CSASVAGGTGELFF. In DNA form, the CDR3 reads TGCAGTGCTAGTGTAGCGGGAGGCACCGGGGAGCTGTTTTTT.

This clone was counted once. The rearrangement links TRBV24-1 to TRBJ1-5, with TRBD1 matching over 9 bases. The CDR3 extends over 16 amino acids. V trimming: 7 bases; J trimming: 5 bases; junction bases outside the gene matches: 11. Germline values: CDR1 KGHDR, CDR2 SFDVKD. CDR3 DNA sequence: TGTGCCACCAGGAAGAGGGACAGGGCCGCCCATCAGCCCCAGCATTTT. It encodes CATRKRDRAAHQPQHF.

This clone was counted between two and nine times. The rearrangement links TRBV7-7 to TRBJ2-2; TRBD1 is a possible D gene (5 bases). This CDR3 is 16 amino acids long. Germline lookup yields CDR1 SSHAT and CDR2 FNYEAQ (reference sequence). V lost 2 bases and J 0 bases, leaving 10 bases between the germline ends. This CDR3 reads CASSLRVTANTGELFF. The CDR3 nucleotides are TGTGCCAGCAGCTTAAGGGTGACAGCGAACACCGGGGAGCTGTTTTTT.

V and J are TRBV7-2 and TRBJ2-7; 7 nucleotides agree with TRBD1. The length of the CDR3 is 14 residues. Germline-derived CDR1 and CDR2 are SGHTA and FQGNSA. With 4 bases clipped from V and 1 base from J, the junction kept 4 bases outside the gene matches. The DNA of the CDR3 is TGTGCCAGCAGCTACCGACAGGGTTCCTACGAGCAGTACTTC. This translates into CASSYRQGSYEQYF.

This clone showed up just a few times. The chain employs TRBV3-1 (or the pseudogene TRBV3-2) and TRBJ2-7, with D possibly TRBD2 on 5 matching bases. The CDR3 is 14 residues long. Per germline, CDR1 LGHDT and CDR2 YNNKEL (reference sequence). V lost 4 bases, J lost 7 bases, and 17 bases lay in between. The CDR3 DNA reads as TGTGCCAGCAGCCCATCTCTCTCGGGAAGGGAGCAGTACTTC. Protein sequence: CASSPSLSGREQYF.

CDR3 coding DNA: TGTGCCAGCAGCCAAGACAGGGTGCGTGAAAAACTGTTTTTT. Its translation is CASSQDRVREKLFF. The chain uses TRBV4-2 and TRBJ1-4; TRBD1 might be the D (5 bases). V lost 0 bases to trimming and J lost 7 bases, with 9 bases between them. From germline, CDR1 is LGHNA and CDR2 YNFKEQ. There are 14 residues in the CDR3.

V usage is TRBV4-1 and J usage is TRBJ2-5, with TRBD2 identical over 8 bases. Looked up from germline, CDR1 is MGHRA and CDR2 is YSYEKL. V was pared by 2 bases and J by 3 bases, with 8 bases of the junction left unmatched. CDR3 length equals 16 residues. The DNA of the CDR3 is TGCGCCAGCAGCCAACGTTTACTAGCGGATAAAGAGACCCAGTACTTC. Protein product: CASSQRLLADKETQYF.

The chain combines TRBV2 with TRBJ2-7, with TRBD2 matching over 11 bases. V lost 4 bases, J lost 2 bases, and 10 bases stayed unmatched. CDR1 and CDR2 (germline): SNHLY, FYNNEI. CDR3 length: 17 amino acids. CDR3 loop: CASSGGLAGKGTYEQYF. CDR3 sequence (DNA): TGTGCCAGCAGTGGTGGACTAGCGGGCAAGGGGACCTACGAGCAGTACTTC.

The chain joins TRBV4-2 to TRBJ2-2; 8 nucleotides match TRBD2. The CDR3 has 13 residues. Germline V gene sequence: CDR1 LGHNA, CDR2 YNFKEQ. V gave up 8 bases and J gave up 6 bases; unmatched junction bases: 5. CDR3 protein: CASRGGVAGELFF. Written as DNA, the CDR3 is TGTGCCAGCCGGGGGGGGGTCGCCGGGGAGCTGTTTTTT.

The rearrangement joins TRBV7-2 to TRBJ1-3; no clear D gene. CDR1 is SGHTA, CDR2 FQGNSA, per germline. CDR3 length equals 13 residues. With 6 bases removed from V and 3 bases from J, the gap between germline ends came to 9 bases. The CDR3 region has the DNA TGTGCCAGCAGGTCACAAGTTGGAAACACCATATATTTT. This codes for CASRSQVGNTIYF. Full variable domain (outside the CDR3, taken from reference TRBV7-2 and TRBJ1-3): GAGVSQSPSNKVTEKGKDVELRCDPISGHTALYWYRQSLGQGLEFLIYFQGNSAPDKSGLPSDRFSAERTGGSVSTLTIQRTQQEDSAVYLCASRSQVGNTIYFGEGSWLTVV.